Shown below are 30 T cell receptor beta chains from a single sample sequenced in a study of monozygotic twins with cystic fibrosis. The protocol was immunoSEQ multiplex PCR, while the TCRdb copy is restricted to in-frame clones and leaves out a portion. The top ten clones hold 0.45% to 0.6% of a sample with 10,000 to 15,000 clones, 70% to 90% of them seen once. The sequencing input was blood. Receptors originate from a young man with cystic fibrosis.

The chain combines TRBV5-1 with TRBJ2-7; 10 bases match TRBD2. The CDR3 spans 15 residues. J lost 7 bases, V lost 0 bases, and 7 bases had no gene match. Germline V gives CDR1 SGHRS, CDR2 YFSETQ. CDR3 coding DNA: TGCGCCAGCAGCTTGGAAGTTAGCGGGGGGTCGGAGCAGTACTTC. Protein product: CASSLEVSGGSEQYF.

J is TRBJ2-7 and V is TRBV5-4; 8 nucleotides align to TRBD1. V lost 2 bases and J lost 7; bases outside the gene matches: 11. The CDR3 consists of 15 residues. Germline V gene lookup returns CDR1 SGHNT and CDR2 YYREEE (reference sequence). CDR3 sequence reads: CASSFGPQGAGEQYF. The CDR3 DNA follows: TGTGCCAGCAGCTTCGGCCCGCAGGGGGCGGGGGAGCAGTACTTC.

This clone has just a few counts. CDR3 coding DNA: TGTGCCAGCAGCGTTACCGGGACGGAAGGTTCACCCCTCCACTTT. As protein: CASSVTGTEGSPLHF. This sequence joins TRBV9 and TRBJ1-6, with a weak D call TRBD1 (5 bases). From germline, CDR1 is SGDLS and CDR2 YYNGEE. This CDR3 spans 15 amino acids. Trimming stripped 2 bases from V and 9 bases from J, with 15 bases between.

The chain recombines TRBV28 with TRBJ1-2, with TRBD1 matching over 10 bases. V shed 6 bases and J 5 bases; nucleotides not matched to a gene: 9. The CDR3 consists of 15 residues. Germline V lookup: CDR1 MDHEN, CDR2 SYDVKM. Here the CDR3 reads CASSLGTGDWYGYTF. The CDR3 nucleotides read TGTGCCAGCAGCCTCGGGACAGGGGATTGGTATGGCTACACCTTC.

The J gene is TRBJ2-6, the V gene TRBV18, with D tentatively TRBD1 (5 bases). Germline V gives CDR1 KGHSH, CDR2 LQKENI. The V and J ends lost 2 bases and 0 bases respectively, with 11 bases between them. The CDR3 covers 17 residues. Written as DNA, the CDR3 is TGTGCCAGCTCACCAACCCTTCAGGGCTCTGGGGCCAACGTCCTGACTTTC. It specifies CASSPTLQGSGANVLTF. Based on the CDR3 plus reference TRBV18 and TRBJ2-6, the full variable domain is NAGVMQNPRHLVRRRGQEARLRCSPMKGHSHVYWYRQLPEEGLKFMVYLQKENIIDESGMPKERFSAEFPKEGPSILRIQQVVRGDSAAYFCASSPTLQGSGANVLTFGAGSRLTVL.

V usage is TRBV5-1 and J usage is TRBJ2-7; 8 positions match TRBD1. From germline, CDR1 is SGHRS and CDR2 YFSETQ. Trimming took 0 bases from V and 3 from J; bases not matched to a gene: 5. This CDR3 has 15 amino acids. CDR3 bases: TGCGCCAGCAGCTTGGTCTCGACAGGGGACTACGAGCAGTACTTC. Translated, it gives CASSLVSTGDYEQYF.

The chain carries TRBV25-1 and TRBJ2-3; D gene uncertain. Germline-derived CDR1 and CDR2 are MGHDK and SYGVNS. The CDR3 is 11 residues long. The V and J ends lost 6 bases and 6 bases respectively, with 7 bases between them. The CDR3 DNA follows: TGTGCCAGCAGCTTCAGGGATACGCAGTATTTT. It translates to CASSFRDTQYF. The full variable domain, rest sourced from reference TRBV25-1 and TRBJ2-3, is EADIYQTPRYLVIGTGKKITLECSQTMGHDKMYWYQQDPGMELHLIHYSYGVNSTEKGDLSSESTVSRIRTEHFPLTLESARPSHTSQYLCASSFRDTQYFGPGTRLTVL.

The chain employs TRBV6-1 and TRBJ2-7, with D hard to call. Germline assignment: CDR1 MNHNS and CDR2 SASEGT. V lost 1 base and J lost 3, with 7 bases in between. The length of the CDR3 is 13 residues. Here the CDR3 reads CASSEGTIYEQYF. CDR3 sequence (DNA): TGTGCCAGCAGTGAAGGGACGATCTACGAGCAGTACTTC.

The gene calls are TRBV6-4 and TRBJ1-2, with TRBD1 matching 7 bases. Trimming removed 3 bases from V and 10 bases from J; junction bases left unmatched: 5. The CDR3 extends over 12 amino acids. Germline V gives CDR1 MRHNA, CDR2 SNTAGT. CDR3 nucleotide sequence: TGTGCCAGCAGTGAGACAGGGATGGACTACACCTTC. Amino acids: CASSETGMDYTF.

Here the CDR3 DNA reads TGTGCCAGCAGCCCCCCCACCGGGACAGGGGAGAATCAGCCCCAGCATTTT. Its protein product is CASSPPTGTGENQPQHF. The chain couples TRBV7-2 to TRBJ1-5; 10 nucleotides match TRBD1. The V and J ends lost 5 bases and 4 bases, in that order; junction bases with no gene match: 11. Germline CDR1 is SGHTA and CDR2 is FQGNSA. The CDR3 length is 17 residues. Together with reference TRBV7-2 and TRBJ1-5, the CDR3 gives the full variable domain: GAGVSQSPSNKVTEKGKDVELRCDPISGHTALYWYRQSLGQGLEFLIYFQGNSAPDKSGLPSDRFSAERTGGSVSTLTIQRTQQEDSAVYLCASSPPTGTGENQPQHFGDGTRLSIL.

The count of this clone is one. The rearrangement links TRBV14 to TRBJ2-1; TRBD2 aligns across 10 bases. This CDR3 is built from 17 residues. From germline, CDR1 is SGHDN and CDR2 FVKESK. The J segment lost 0 bases and the V segment lost 0 bases, leaving 2 bases of the junction unmatched. CDR3 amino acids: CASSQESGGASYNEQFF. For the CDR3, the DNA is TGTGCCAGCAGCCAAGAGAGCGGGGGGGCCTCCTACAATGAGCAGTTCTTC.

The rearrangement uses TRBV7-9 and TRBJ1-1; D is undetermined. Trimming cost V 2 bases and J 4 bases, with 11 bases left between them. This CDR3 is 14 amino acids long. CDR1 is SEHNR, CDR2 FQNEAQ, per germline (reference sequence). This CDR3 is CASSLRAGSTEAFF. For the CDR3, the DNA is TGTGCCAGCAGCTTAAGGGCGGGGAGCACTGAAGCTTTCTTT.

The rearrangement links TRBV4-3 to TRBJ2-1, with 10 nucleotides matching TRBD2. Trimming at V came to 3 bases and at J to 10 bases, leaving 12 bases not matched to a gene. The CDR3 has 16 amino acids. Germline CDR1 LGHNA, CDR2 YSLEER. CDR3 residues: CASSHWTSGHIAEQFF. The DNA for the CDR3 is TGCGCCAGCAGCCATTGGACTAGCGGTCATATTGCGGAGCAGTTCTTC.

The gene calls are TRBV7-7 and TRBJ2-5; 7 positions agree with TRBD1. This CDR3 comprises 13 residues. CDR1 and CDR2 from the germline V gene are SSHAT and FNYEAQ (reference sequence). V shed 4 bases and J 1 base; nucleotides not matched to a gene: 0. CDR3 sequence: CASSWDSQETQYF. The CDR3 DNA is TGTGCCAGCAGCTGGGACAGCCAAGAGACCCAGTACTTC.

V usage is TRBV5-4 and J usage is TRBJ2-7, with D maybe TRBD1 (7 bases). Trimming left V 4 bases short and J 2 bases short, with 10 bases between. The CDR3 covers 13 residues. CDR1 SGHNT and CDR2 YYREEE come from the germline V gene (reference sequence). The CDR3: CASSGGGTYEQYF. DNA of the CDR3: TGTGCCAGCAGCGGAGGGGGCACCTACGAGCAGTACTTC.

The chain links TRBV30 to TRBJ2-1, with D possibly TRBD2 on 7 matching bases. Trimming removed 4 bases at V and 6 bases at J, with 10 bases between. CDR3 length equals 12 residues. Looked up from germline, CDR1 is GTSNPN and CDR2 is SVGIG (reference sequence). The CDR3 here is CAWKGGGNEQFF. The CDR3 DNA follows: TGTGCCTGGAAAGGGGGGGGCAATGAGCAGTTCTTC.

The chain carries TRBV5-4 and TRBJ2-7; D unclear. Per germline, CDR1 SGHNT and CDR2 YYREEE (reference sequence). Trimming left V 1 base short and J 5 bases short, with 10 bases between. CDR3 length equals 13 residues. The CDR3 reads CASSLRRRDEQYF. CDR3 bases: TGTGCCAGCAGCTTGCGGCGCCGGGACGAGCAGTACTTC.

This chain joins TRBV21-1 and TRBJ1-5. TRBV21-1 is an annotated pseudogene. The CDR3 runs to 15 residues. Here the CDR3 DNA reads TGTGCCAGCAGCAAAGGGACTCATAGCAATCAGCCCCAGCATTTT. Translated: CASSKGTHSNQPQHF.

This chain connects TRBV10-1 to TRBJ2-1; 14 nucleotides match TRBD2. Germline-derived CDR1 and CDR2 are WNHNN and SYGVQD (reference sequence). V dropped 5 bases and J dropped 7; count of bases not matched to a gene: 4. The CDR3 runs 15 residues. CDR3 DNA sequence: TGCGCCAGCAGTTCCAGACTAGCGGGAGGGAATGAGCAGTTCTTC. The encoded protein is CASSSRLAGGNEQFF.

The V call is TRBV11-2, the J call TRBJ1-1, with D maybe TRBD1 (5 bases). Germline assignment: CDR1 SGHAT and CDR2 FQNNGV. The germline V and J ends were trimmed by 2 bases and 1 base, with 11 bases remaining between them. The length of the CDR3 is 15 residues. The CDR3 nucleotides read TGTGCCAGCAGCTTAAATCCAGGGCAGAACACTGAAGCTTTCTTT. Translated: CASSLNPGQNTEAFF.

The chain links TRBV29-1 to TRBJ2-1; 9 bases are a match to TRBD2. The V segment lost 8 bases and the J segment 3 bases; nucleotides outside the gene matches: 14. This CDR3 is built from 16 residues. CDR1 SQVTM and CDR2 ANQGSEA come from the germline V gene. The CDR3 spells CSLQGRASGNYNEQFF. Written as DNA, the CDR3 is TGCAGCCTACAGGGCCGGGCTAGCGGGAACTACAATGAGCAGTTCTTC.

The chain couples TRBV5-5 to TRBJ2-6; D is uncertain. Trimming left V 3 bases short and J 0 bases short, with 4 bases between. Looked up from germline, CDR1 is SGHKS and CDR2 is YYEKEE (reference sequence). CDR3 length: 14 amino acids. Written as DNA, the CDR3 is TGTGCCAGCAGCTGGAACTCTGGGGCCAACGTCCTGACTTTC. It is translated as CASSWNSGANVLTF. The whole variable domain, remainder taken from reference TRBV5-5 and TRBJ2-6, is DAGVTQSPTHLIKTRGQQVTLRCSPISGHKSVSWYQQVLGQGPQFIFQYYEKEERGRGNFPDRFSARQFPNYSSELNVNALLLGDSALYLCASSWNSGANVLTFGAGSRLTVL.

The chain has TRBV5-1 and TRBJ2-5; D gene uncertain. Deletions cut 0 bases from V and 11 bases from J, with 14 bases between. This CDR3 contains 13 residues. Germline V gene sequence: CDR1 SGHRS, CDR2 YFSETQ. This chain's CDR3 is CASSLDSPLEQYF. The CDR3 nucleotides are TGCGCCAGCAGCTTGGACAGCCCGTTGGAGCAGTACTTC.

This clone was found a few times. The J gene is TRBJ1-5, the V gene TRBV29-1; 8 nucleotides agree with TRBD1. CDR1 is SQVTM, CDR2 ANQGSEA, per germline. The CDR3 is 13 amino acids. The J segment lost 5 bases and the V segment lost 7 bases, leaving 7 bases of the junction unmatched. The CDR3 loop is CSALTGDYQPQHF. The CDR3 region has the DNA TGCAGCGCCTTGACAGGGGATTATCAGCCCCAGCATTTT.

The rearrangement joins TRBV30 to TRBJ2-7; 10 nucleotides match TRBD1. The germline V gene has CDR1 GTSNPN and CDR2 SVGIG (reference sequence). The CDR3 has 17 residues. Trimming took 2 bases from V and 4 from J; bases not matched to a gene: 14. This CDR3 reads CAWSHGSGQGLAYEQYF. CDR3 DNA sequence: TGTGCCTGGAGTCATGGCTCGGGACAGGGGCTAGCTTACGAGCAGTACTTC.

The rearrangement joins TRBV19 to TRBJ2-3; tentatively, D is TRBD1 or TRBD2 (5 bases each). V was shortened by 3 bases and J by 6 bases, with 16 bases between the two germline ends. Per the germline V gene, CDR1 is LNHDA and CDR2 is SQIVND (reference sequence). This CDR3 has 15 amino acids. CDR3 nucleotides: TGTGCCAGTAGTATTGTATCTAGAGGGGTTGATACGCAGTATTTT. It is translated as CASSIVSRGVDTQYF.

The chain is built from TRBV11-2 and TRBJ2-1, with TRBD1 matching over 7 bases. CDR3 length: 14 amino acids. CDR1 and CDR2 from the germline V gene are SGHAT and FQNNGV. V lost 0 bases, J lost 7 bases, and 3 bases stayed unmatched. In DNA, the CDR3 is TGTGCCAGCAGCTTAGATCAGGGGGATAATGAGCAGTTCTTC. This encodes CASSLDQGDNEQFF.

This chain joins TRBV6-1 and TRBJ2-7; D possibly corresponds to TRBD2 (6 bases). The germline CDR1 and CDR2 sequences are MNHNS and SASEGT. CDR3 length: 14 residues. V was clipped by 5 bases and J by 2 bases, with 13 bases between them. The DNA of the CDR3 is TGTGCCAGCAGTCCCTCCGGGACTGCCTACGAGCAGTACTTC. Amino acids: CASSPSGTAYEQYF.

The chain is built from TRBV18 and TRBJ1-4, with D maybe TRBD1 (6 bases). The germline gives CDR1 KGHSH, CDR2 LQKENI. The CDR3 covers 16 residues. V lost 1 base and J 8 bases, leaving 17 bases between the germline ends. The CDR3 DNA is TGTGCCAGCTCACCACTGTGGAGACAGGTGGACGAAAAACTGTTTTTT. As protein: CASSPLWRQVDEKLFF.

The rearrangement links TRBV6-5 to TRBJ1-1; D is possibly TRBD1 (5 bases). Germline loops: CDR1 MNHEY, CDR2 SVGAGI. Trimming removed 0 bases from V and 3 bases from J, with 11 bases in between. There are 15 residues in the CDR3. The CDR3 here is CASSYSNGAYTEAFF. For the CDR3, the DNA is TGTGCCAGCAGTTACTCGAATGGGGCATACACTGAAGCTTTCTTT.